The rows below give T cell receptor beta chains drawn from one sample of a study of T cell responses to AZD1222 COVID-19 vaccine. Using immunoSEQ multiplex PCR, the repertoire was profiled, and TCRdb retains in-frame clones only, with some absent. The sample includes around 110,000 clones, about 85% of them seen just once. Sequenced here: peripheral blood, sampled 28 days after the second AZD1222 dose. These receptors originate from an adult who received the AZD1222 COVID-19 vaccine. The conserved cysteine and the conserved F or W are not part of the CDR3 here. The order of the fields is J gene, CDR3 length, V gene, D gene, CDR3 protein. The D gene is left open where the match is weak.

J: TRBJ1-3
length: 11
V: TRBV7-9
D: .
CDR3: ASSLSSGNTIY

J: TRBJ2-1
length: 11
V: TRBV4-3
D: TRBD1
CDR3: ASSPETGNEQF

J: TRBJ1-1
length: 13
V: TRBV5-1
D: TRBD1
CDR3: ASSGKEQGHTEAF

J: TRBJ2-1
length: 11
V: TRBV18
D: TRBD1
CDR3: ASSQTGANEQF

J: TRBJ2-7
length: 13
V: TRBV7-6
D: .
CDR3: ASSLEGAGSYEQY

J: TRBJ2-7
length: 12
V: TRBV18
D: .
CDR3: ASSPPGDTYEQY

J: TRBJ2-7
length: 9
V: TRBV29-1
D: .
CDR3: SVYIAAEQY

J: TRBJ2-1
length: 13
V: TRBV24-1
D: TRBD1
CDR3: ATSDSGTVTNEQF

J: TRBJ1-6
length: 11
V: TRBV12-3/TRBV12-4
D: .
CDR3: ASRRTVPSPLH

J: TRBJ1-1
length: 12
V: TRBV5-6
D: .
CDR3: ASRDMGGGTEAF

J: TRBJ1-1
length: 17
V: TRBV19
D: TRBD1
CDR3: ASSIGTGTGNRMNTEAF

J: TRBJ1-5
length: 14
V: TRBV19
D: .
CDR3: ASRSSGTRAYQPQH

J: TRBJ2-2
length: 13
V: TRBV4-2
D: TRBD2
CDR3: ASSQGTSDTGELF

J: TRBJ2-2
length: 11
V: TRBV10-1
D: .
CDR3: ASSGRNTGELF

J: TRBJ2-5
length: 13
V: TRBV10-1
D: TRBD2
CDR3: ASSHETSGQETQY

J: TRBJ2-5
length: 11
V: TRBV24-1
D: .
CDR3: ATSDPSRETQY

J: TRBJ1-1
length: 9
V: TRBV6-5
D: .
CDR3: ASRRSAEAF

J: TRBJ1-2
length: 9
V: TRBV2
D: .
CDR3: ASSERFGYT

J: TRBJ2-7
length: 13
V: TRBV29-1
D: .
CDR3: SVEDGKGGSYEQY

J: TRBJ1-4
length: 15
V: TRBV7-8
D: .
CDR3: ASSLARGTATNEKLF

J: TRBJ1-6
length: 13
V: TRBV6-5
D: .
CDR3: ASGPGFAYNSPLH

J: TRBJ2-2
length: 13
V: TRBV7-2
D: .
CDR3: ASSPSGSTPGELF

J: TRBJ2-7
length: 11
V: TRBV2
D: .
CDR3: ASKTGKLNEQY

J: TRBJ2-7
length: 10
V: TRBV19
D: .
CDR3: ASSNQGYEQY

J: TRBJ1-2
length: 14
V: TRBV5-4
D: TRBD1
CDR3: ASSRKDTGGGDGYT

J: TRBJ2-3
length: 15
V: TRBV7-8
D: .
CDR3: ASSPPWGRENTDTQY

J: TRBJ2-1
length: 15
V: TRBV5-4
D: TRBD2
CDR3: ASSLAPGLAEYNEQF

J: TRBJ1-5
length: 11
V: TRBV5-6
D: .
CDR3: ASSLAGVQPQH

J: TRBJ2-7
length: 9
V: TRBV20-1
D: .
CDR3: SARPWGGLR

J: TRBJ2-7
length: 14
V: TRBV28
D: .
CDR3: ASSFVTFLRVYEQY

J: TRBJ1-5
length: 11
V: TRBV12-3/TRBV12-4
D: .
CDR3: ASSSEFEQPQH

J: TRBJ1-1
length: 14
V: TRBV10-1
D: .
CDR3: ASSEKGKRGRAEAF

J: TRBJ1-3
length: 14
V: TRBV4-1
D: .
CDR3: ASSQVPPSSGNTIY

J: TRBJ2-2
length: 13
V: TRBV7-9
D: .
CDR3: ASSPGRINTGELF

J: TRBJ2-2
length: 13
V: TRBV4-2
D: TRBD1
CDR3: ASSQEGQVSGELF

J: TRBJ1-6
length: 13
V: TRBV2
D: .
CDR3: ASTPSGSGESPLH

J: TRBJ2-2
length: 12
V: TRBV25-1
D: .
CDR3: ASSEKGFTGELF

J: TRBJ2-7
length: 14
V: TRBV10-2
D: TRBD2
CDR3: ASSLGSGGTTYEQY

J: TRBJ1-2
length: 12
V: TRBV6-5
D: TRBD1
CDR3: ASSPGQQSYGYT

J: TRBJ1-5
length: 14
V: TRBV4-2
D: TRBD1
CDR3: ASSTTRDRGYQPQH

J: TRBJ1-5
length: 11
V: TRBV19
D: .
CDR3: ASSIAGYQPQH

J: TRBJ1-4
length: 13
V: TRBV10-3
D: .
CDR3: AISAGRSTNEKLF

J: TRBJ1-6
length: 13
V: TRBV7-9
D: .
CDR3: ASSLGPGGNSPLH

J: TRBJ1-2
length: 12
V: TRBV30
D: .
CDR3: AWTPQKGYGGYT

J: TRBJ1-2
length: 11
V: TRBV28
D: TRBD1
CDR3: ASSLPQGHGYT

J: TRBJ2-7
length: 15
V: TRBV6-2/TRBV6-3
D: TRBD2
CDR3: ASSYNFGLAGSYEQY

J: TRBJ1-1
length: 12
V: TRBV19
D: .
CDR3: ASSTPGLPFEAF

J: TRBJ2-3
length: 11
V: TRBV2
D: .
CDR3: ASSQRSADTQY